One sample yielded the 5 T cell receptor beta chains listed below, sequenced in a study of neurological immune-mediated disorders. TCRdb recomputed calls from the 5' RACE reads with MiXCR, one row per CDR3 protein. Here the sample spans 35,000 or so distinct CDR3 sequences, 10% being singletons. The sequenced sample consisted of PBMCs. The receptors derive from a woman aged 25 to 39 with HTLV-1-associated myelopathy (HAM/TSP).

This clonotype was seen at least ten times. The chain couples TRBV15 to TRBJ1-2; TRBD1 agrees at 9 bases. This CDR3 region has 17 residues. V was clipped by 4 bases and J by 3 bases; unmatched bases: 12. Germline V gene data show CDR1 as LNHNV and CDR2 as YYDKDF (reference sequence). Here the CDR3 reads CATSTEGQGSVDYGYTF. DNA for the CDR3: TGTGCCACCAGCACCGAGGGACAGGGCTCCGTTGACTATGGCTACACCTTC.

This clonotype has a count of ten or more. The chain is built from TRBV6-6 and TRBJ2-1; TRBD1 agrees at 7 bases. This CDR3 is 15 amino acids long. The J segment lost 6 bases and the V segment lost 6 bases, leaving 11 bases of the junction unmatched. CDR1 and CDR2 from the germline V gene are MNHNY and SVGAGI (reference sequence). CDR3 amino acids: CASSPDRERSNEQFF. The DNA for the CDR3 is TGTGCCAGCAGCCCCGACAGGGAAAGGAGCAATGAGCAGTTCTTC.

This clonotype has at least ten counts. The gene calls are TRBV2 and TRBJ2-3; 7 positions agree with TRBD2. The ends lost 0 bases at V and 2 bases at J; junction bases unmatched: 5. The CDR3 is made up of 16 amino acids. Germline values: CDR1 SNHLY, CDR2 FYNNEI. CDR3 sequence (DNA): TGTGCCAGCAGTGAAGCAAGCGGGACTAACACAGATACGCAGTATTTT. Protein: CASSEASGTNTDTQYF.

This clonotype was seen ten or more times. This chain uses TRBV5-1 with TRBJ2-3; no firm D call. Germline-derived CDR1 and CDR2 are SGHRS and YFSETQ. CDR3 size: 14 residues. V shed 0 bases and J shed 3 bases, with 8 bases lying between them. This chain's CDR3 is CASSLGGLTDTQYF. CDR3 nucleotide sequence: TGCGCCAGCAGCTTGGGGGGTTTGACAGATACGCAGTATTTT.

This clonotype was recorded at least ten times. The rearrangement links TRBV20-1 to TRBJ2-2; 10 positions match TRBD2. V was pared by 3 bases and J by 8 bases, with 9 bases of the junction left unmatched. Germline CDR1 reads DFQATT; CDR2 reads SNEGSKA (reference sequence). The CDR3 has 15 amino acids. The CDR3 reads CSASDSGGIRGELFF. The DNA of the CDR3 is TGCAGTGCTAGTGATAGCGGGGGGATCCGAGGGGAGCTGTTTTTT.